The 10 T cell receptor beta chains in this list originate from one sample, sequenced in a study of cytomegalovirus exposure and HLA in healthy donors. The primer mix had 60 Vbeta and 13 Jbeta primers. This table comes from immunoSEQ multiplex PCR, and its TCRdb copy is limited to in-frame clones, with some not included. The table shows 79,000 or so clones, with around three quarters occurring only once. What was sequenced was PBMCs. The receptors originated from a woman between 35 and 50 years old in good health and CMV-seropositive.

The rearrangement links TRBV5-4 to TRBJ2-1, with D possibly being TRBD2 (7 bases). The CDR3 loop spans 14 amino acids. Germline V CDR1 and CDR2: SGHNT, YYREEE (reference sequence). Trimming removed 0 bases at V and 10 bases at J, with 14 bases between. Written as DNA, the CDR3 is TGTGCCAGCAGCTTGGAGGCGGGGGCGGGAGAGCAGTTCTTC. As protein: CASSLEAGAGEQFF.

This rearrangement joins TRBV5-4 to TRBJ2-7; 16 positions match TRBD2. J gave up 2 bases and V 4 bases, and 12 bases lay outside the gene matches. The CDR3 loop spans 19 amino acids. Per germline, CDR1 SGHNT and CDR2 YYREEE (reference sequence). The CDR3 sequence: CASSRGGLAGGPGTYEQYF. CDR3 nucleotide sequence: TGTGCCAGCAGCAGAGGGGGACTAGCGGGAGGGCCAGGCACCTACGAGCAGTACTTC.

The V call is TRBV13, the J call TRBJ1-1; weak D call: TRBD1 (5 bases). Per germline, CDR1 PRHDT and CDR2 FYEKMQ (reference sequence). V lost 3 bases and J lost 4, with 12 bases in between. This CDR3 is built from 14 residues. The CDR3 nucleotides are TGTGCCAGCAGCTTGGTCAGGGTGAGCACTGAAGCTTTCTTT. It encodes CASSLVRVSTEAFF.

As concerns this clone: Sequence at one end of the junction differs from germline and may be a read error. V and J are TRBV5-8 and TRBJ1-2; a weak D match, TRBD1 (6 bases). Germline V lookup: CDR1 SGHTS, CDR2 YDEGEE. The CDR3 covers 10 residues. The CDR3 DNA sequence: TGTGCCAGCAGCTTGCAGACAGGACACTTC. It encodes CASSLQTGHF.

CDR3 nucleotide sequence: TGTGCCAGCAGCTTAGATATGAACACTGAAGCTTTCTTT. Translating gives CASSLDMNTEAFF. The chain combines TRBV11-3 with TRBJ1-1; D gene uncertain. Deletions cut 0 bases from V and 0 bases from J, with 2 bases between. The CDR3 is 13 residues long. In germline, CDR1 is SGHNT, CDR2 YENEEA.

A few counts support this clone. The V call is TRBV7-9, the J call TRBJ2-1, with D unclear. CDR1 is SEHNR and CDR2 is FQNEAQ in the germline V gene (reference sequence). The CDR3 covers 12 residues. The V gene lost 1 base and the J gene lost 12 bases, with 10 bases spanning the gap. CDR3 sequence reads: CASSLEGPRQFF. Here the CDR3 DNA reads TGTGCCAGCAGCTTAGAAGGTCCTAGGCAGTTCTTC.

The chain employs TRBV28 and TRBJ2-2; TRBD1 aligns across 8 bases. Germline CDR1 reads MDHEN; CDR2 reads SYDVKM. V shed 1 base and J 5 bases; nucleotides not matched to a gene: 3. The CDR3 has 15 amino acids. This CDR3 is CASSLFRGRTGELFF. Here the CDR3 DNA reads TGTGCCAGCAGTTTATTCAGGGGGCGGACCGGGGAGCTGTTTTTT. Full variable domain (outside the CDR3, taken from reference TRBV28 and TRBJ2-2): DVKVTQSSRYLVKRTGEKVFLECVQDMDHENMFWYRQDPGLGLRLIYFSYDVKMKEKGDIPEGYSVSREKKERFSLILESASTNQTSMYLCASSLFRGRTGELFFGEGSRLTVL.

Regarding this clone: This sample includes further DNA sequences coding for the same CDR3. The chain links TRBV5-1 to TRBJ1-5; 7 nucleotides align to TRBD1. Germline assignment: CDR1 SGHRS and CDR2 YFSETQ. The CDR3 extends over 16 amino acids. V lost 4 bases and J lost 0; bases outside the gene matches: 7. This CDR3 is CASSLGSGGSNQPQHF. The CDR3 bases are TGCGCCAGCAGCCTCGGATCAGGGGGTAGCAATCAGCCCCAGCATTTT.

This rearrangement joins TRBV6-1 to TRBJ1-4; the D gene is possibly TRBD1 (6 bases). V lost 2 bases, J lost 13 bases, and 14 bases lay in between. The CDR3 sequence is 13 residues long. Germline loops: CDR1 MNHNS, CDR2 SASEGT. The CDR3 DNA reads as TGTGCCAGCAGTGAATCGTTGAGGGGGACACTGTTTTTT. Its translation: CASSESLRGTLFF.

V and J are TRBV27 and TRBJ2-7; 10 nucleotides agree with TRBD1. The CDR3 runs to 14 residues. Germline CDR1 reads MNHEY; CDR2 reads SMNVEV (reference sequence). V was clipped by 2 bases and J by 4 bases; unmatched bases: 2. The DNA of the CDR3 is TGTGCCAGCAGTTTAAGGGACAGGGGTTACGAGCAGTACTTC. This sequence encodes CASSLRDRGYEQYF.